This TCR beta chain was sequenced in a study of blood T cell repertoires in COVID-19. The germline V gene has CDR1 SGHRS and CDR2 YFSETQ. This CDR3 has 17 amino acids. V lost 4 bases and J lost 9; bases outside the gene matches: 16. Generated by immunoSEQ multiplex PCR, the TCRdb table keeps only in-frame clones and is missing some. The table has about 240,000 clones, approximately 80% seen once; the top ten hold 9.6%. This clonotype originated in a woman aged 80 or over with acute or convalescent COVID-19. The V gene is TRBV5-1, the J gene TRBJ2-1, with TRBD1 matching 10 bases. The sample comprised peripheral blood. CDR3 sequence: CASSIGDRGRRASEQFF. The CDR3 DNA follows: TGCGCCAGCAGCATCGGAGACAGGGGGCGCAGGGCATCTGAGCAGTTCTTC.